Presented here are 4 T cell receptor beta chains from one specimen sequenced in a study of CD8+CD57+ T cells in acquired aplastic anemia. It was genomic DNA that served as the template for profiling TCR beta VDJ and CDR3. TCRdb processed the reads anew with MiXCR; each CDR3 protein has one entry. The sample lists 160,000 or so distinct CDR3 sequences, 45% to 55% occurring once. Patients sequenced had flow cytometry evidence of CD8+CD57+ cell expansion. The sample comprised sorted CD4+, CD8+, or CD8+CD57+ T cells (not recorded which) from PBMCs. Every receptor here comes from a human donor with aplastic anemia.

The table lists this clonotype with a few counts. The chain is built from TRBV20-1 and TRBJ1-1; 9 bases line up with TRBD1. This CDR3 has 15 residues. Germline CDR1 reads DFQATT; CDR2 reads SNEGSKA (reference sequence). J was trimmed by 1 base and V by 4 bases; bases with no gene match: 7. DNA of the CDR3: TGCAGTGCTACCGACATGGACAGGGGGAACACTGAAGCTTTCTTT. Translating gives CSATDMDRGNTEAFF.

This chain links TRBV20-1 with TRBJ2-1, with D possibly matching TRBD2 (6 bases). Per the germline V gene, CDR1 is DFQATT and CDR2 is SNEGSKA (reference sequence). The germline V and J ends were trimmed by 2 bases and 7 bases, with 21 bases remaining between them. The CDR3 totals 16 residues. CDR3 DNA sequence: TGCAGTGCTAGAACATCACCGGGACTCCAGACGAATGAGCAGTTCTTC. It codes for CSARTSPGLQTNEQFF.

This clonotype rates as medium-sized. The V and J genes are TRBV2 and TRBJ1-6; D gene unclear. Trimming shortened V by 6 bases and J by 19 bases, and 19 bases separated the two germline ends. The CDR3 length is 12 residues. Germline V CDR1 and CDR2: SNHLY, FYNNEI. Written as DNA, the CDR3 is TGTGCCAGCAGGTCGGAGGGAGGACTCCTTCACTTT. Translated: CASRSEGGLLHF.

The V and J genes are TRBV10-3 and TRBJ2-7; the match to TRBD1 covers 7 bases. Trimming at V came to 4 bases and at J to 4 bases, leaving 10 bases not matched to a gene. The CDR3 consists of 15 residues. Looked up from germline, CDR1 is ENHRY and CDR2 is SYGVKD. CDR3 sequence reads: CAISGRQGENYEQYF. The DNA for the CDR3 is TGTGCCATCAGTGGTAGGCAGGGGGAGAATTACGAGCAGTACTTC.